The 2 T cell receptor beta chains listed next were all sequenced from one sample in a study of regulatory and conventional T cells in RAG deficiency. The repertoire was sequenced with immunoSEQ multiplex PCR; TCRdb's copy has only in-frame clones and lacks some. The sample has tens of thousands of clones, approximately 90% seen once; the top ten hold approximately 5.1%. These sequences were also reported in another study, on regulatory T cells. Per that paper: Amplification used 52 TRBV primers and 13 TRBJ primers.

The sequencing input was CD8+ T cells sorted from blood. All receptors derive from a human donor in good health.

V and J are TRBV6-1 and TRBJ1-3; D is undetermined. Between the trimmed V and J ends, which lost 2 bases and 0 bases, there was a span of 11 bases. The CDR3 consists of 16 residues. Germline V CDR1 and CDR2: MNHNS, SASEGT. CDR3 in amino acids: CASSELDIGSGNTIYF. The CDR3 DNA sequence: TGTGCCAGCAGTGAACTCGATATCGGCTCTGGAAACACCATATATTTT.

The gene calls are TRBV6-5 and TRBJ2-3, with 9 bases aligning to TRBD2. CDR3 length: 15 residues. The trim removed 4 bases at V and 1 base at J, leaving 3 bases unmatched. The germline gives CDR1 MNHEY, CDR2 SVGAGI. The CDR3 spells CASSSRLAGTDTQYF. CDR3 coding DNA: TGTGCCAGCAGTTCCCGACTAGCGGGCACAGATACGCAGTATTTT.